This T cell receptor (beta chain) stems from a study of human T cells and chemical hapten exposure. The germline gives CDR1 SGHVS, CDR2 FQNEAQ. The length of the CDR3 is 15 residues. V gave up 5 bases and J gave up 7 bases, with 20 bases separating them. TCRdb used MiXCR to reprocess the RACE reads, holding one entry per CDR3 protein. Of 80,000 to 100,000 distinct CDR3 sequences in the sample, 27% were seen once. This clonotype was detected a few times. Time point noted: patch test 3, about 24 weeks after DPC sensitization. Documented treatment: therapeutic diphenylcyclopropenone sensitization with weekly scalp DPC.

Sample: whole blood, taken in connection with sensitization to the hapten diphenylcyclopropenone (DPC). The sequence was obtained from a man in his forties with alopecia areata. Some clones in this sample may be carry-over from other donors' samples. The chain recombines TRBV7-8 with TRBJ2-5; the D gene is possibly TRBD1 (5 bases). CDR3 in amino acids: CASSPEAGIVTTQYF. CDR3 bases: TGTGCCAGCAGCCCCGAGGCAGGGATTGTTACGACCCAGTACTTC.